The rows below give T cell receptor beta chains drawn from one sample of a study of T cell changes during pregnancy in multiple sclerosis. Using immunoSEQ multiplex PCR, the repertoire was profiled, and TCRdb retains in-frame clones only, with some absent. Of about 39,000 clones in the sample, about 94% were seen once. Material: peripheral blood, obtained in the third trimester of pregnancy. Receptors originate from a female donor with multiple sclerosis, enrolled in a pregnancy study. CDR3s include the opening cysteine and the closing phenylalanine or tryptophan. A D gene is named only where the DNA matches it firmly. The listing skips clone size in some rows; elsewhere it reads once, few, many or a size class.

-	-	TRBV5-1	TRBJ1-1	TGCGCCAGCAGCTTCAGGGGAAACACTGAAGCTTTCTTT	CASSFRGNTEAFF
-	TRBD1	TRBV6-5	TRBJ1-6	TGTGCCAGCTCAGTTTATCAGACAGGGGGATCACCCCTCCACTTT	CASSVYQTGGSPLHF
-	-	TRBV10-3	TRBJ2-7	TGTGCCATCGGCCACGAGCAGTACTTC	CAIGHEQYF
-	-	TRBV19	TRBJ2-2	TGTGCCACCGGGGGTACCGGGGAGCTGTTTTTT	CATGGTGELFF
once	-	TRBV7-8	TRBJ1-3	TGTGCCAGCAGCTTTACCTCCAGGCCCTCTGGAAACACCATATATTTT	CASSFTSRPSGNTIYF
-	-	TRBV15	TRBJ2-1	TGTGCCACCACCCCGGGCTCCTACAATGAGCAGTTCTTC	CATTPGSYNEQFF
once	TRBD2	TRBV30	TRBJ2-3	TGTGCCTGGAGTGTACTCGCGGGAGGATACACAGATACGCAGTATTTT	CAWSVLAGGYTDTQYF
few	-	TRBV2	TRBJ1-2	TGTGCCAGCAGCGAGACAAGAGCTAACTATGGCTACACCTTC	CASSETRANYGYTF
-	-	TRBV18	TRBJ2-2	TGTGCCAGCTCACCATTTCGGGACACCGGGGAGCTGTTTTTT	CASSPFRDTGELFF
-	TRBD2	TRBV19	TRBJ2-1	TGTGCCAGTAGTACACCCTCGCGTAGCGGGAGTGCTGAGCAGTTCTTC	CASSTPSRSGSAEQFF
-	TRBD1	TRBV5-8	TRBJ2-7	TGTGCCAGCAGCTACGCCGGGACAGGGAGTTCAGAGCAGTACTTC	CASSYAGTGSSEQYF
once	-	TRBV15	TRBJ2-5	TGTGCCACCAGCAGAGTAGGACACCTCTTACAACAAGAGACCCAGTACTTC	CATSRVGHLLQQETQYF
-	TRBD2	TRBV2	TRBJ2-3	TGTGCCAGCTTTCTGACCCGGGAGGGCCACACAGATACGCAGTATTTT	CASFLTREGHTDTQYF
-	-	TRBV27	TRBJ1-6	TGTGCCAGCAGTTTCGTAGGGGCGAGGTCACCCCTCCACTTT	CASSFVGARSPLHF
-	TRBD1	TRBV5-1	TRBJ2-7	TGCGCCAGCAGCTTAGACGGGACAGGGAGCTCCTACGAGCAGTACTTC	CASSLDGTGSSYEQYF
-	-	TRBV2	TRBJ1-6	TGTGCCTCCGAAGGACAGTATAATTCACCCCTCCACTTT	CASEGQYNSPLHF
-	TRBD1	TRBV10-1	TRBJ2-6	TGCGCCAGCAGTGGCCGGGACAGGGAGCTCTCTGGGGCCAACGTCCTGACTTTC	CASSGRDRELSGANVLTF
-	-	TRBV7-9	TRBJ2-7	TGTGCCAGCAGCTTAGGTCGAGGCGAGCAGTACTTC	CASSLGRGEQYF
-	-	TRBV9	TRBJ2-3	TGTGCCAGCAGCGTAGATCCCCTAGCTCAAGATACGCAGTATTTT	CASSVDPLAQDTQYF
once	-	TRBV27	TRBJ2-1	TGTGCCAGCAGTACACCTAGCGAAAACCGAGTTGAGCAGTTCTTC	CASSTPSENRVEQFF
-	TRBD1	TRBV28	TRBJ2-1	TGTGCCAGCAGATCCAGAATCGGACAGGAGTTCTTC	CASRSRIGQEFF
-	TRBD2	TRBV6-5	TRBJ2-1	TGTGCCAGCAGTTACTCCGGGACTAGCGGGAATGAGCAGTTCTTC	CASSYSGTSGNEQFF
-	-	TRBV15	TRBJ2-7	TGTGCCACCAGCAGAGATCGGAACAGCCAGCAGTACTTC	CATSRDRNSQQYF
-	TRBD2	TRBV11-3	TRBJ2-2	TGTGCCAGCAGCGCTGGGATGTGGCGGGAGACGGACACCGGGGAGCTGTTTTTT	CASSAGMWRETDTGELFF
-	TRBD2	TRBV6-5	TRBJ2-6	TGTGCCGCTGCCGGGGGGAGCTCTGGGGCCAACGTCCTGACTTTC	CAAAGGSSGANVLTF
-	-	TRBV7-6	TRBJ1-2	TGTGCCAGCAGCCCTTTGAGGGCCGGCTATGGCTACACCTTC	CASSPLRAGYGYTF
-	-	TRBV19	TRBJ2-5	TGTGCCAGTAGTATTGGGGCGGAGACCCAGTACTTC	CASSIGAETQYF
once	TRBD1	TRBV4-3	TRBJ1-3	TGCGCCAGCAGCCAAGTGACAGGGGGCCTTGGAAACACCATATATTTT	CASSQVTGGLGNTIYF
-	-	TRBV4-1	TRBJ1-3	TGCGCCAGCAGCCACAATTTTAGGGTGGGGCTACTCTCTGGAAACACCATATATTTT	CASSHNFRVGLLSGNTIYF